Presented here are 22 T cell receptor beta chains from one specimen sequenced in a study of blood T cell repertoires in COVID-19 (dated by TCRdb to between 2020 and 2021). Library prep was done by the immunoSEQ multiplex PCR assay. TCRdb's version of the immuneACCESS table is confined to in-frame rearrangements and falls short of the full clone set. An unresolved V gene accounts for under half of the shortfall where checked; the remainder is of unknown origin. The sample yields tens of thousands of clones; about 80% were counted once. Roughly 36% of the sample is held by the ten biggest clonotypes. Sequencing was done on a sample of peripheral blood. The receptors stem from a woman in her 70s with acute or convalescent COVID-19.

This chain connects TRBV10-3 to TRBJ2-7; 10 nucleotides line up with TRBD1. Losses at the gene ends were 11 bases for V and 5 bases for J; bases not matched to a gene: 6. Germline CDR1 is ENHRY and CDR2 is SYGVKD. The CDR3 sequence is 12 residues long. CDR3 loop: CAATGTGDEQYF. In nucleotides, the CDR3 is TGTGCCGCCACCGGGACAGGGGACGAGCAGTACTTC.

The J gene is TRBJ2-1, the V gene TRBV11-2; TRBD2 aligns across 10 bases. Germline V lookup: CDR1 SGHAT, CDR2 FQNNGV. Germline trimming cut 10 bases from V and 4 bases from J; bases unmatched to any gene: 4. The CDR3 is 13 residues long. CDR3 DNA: TGTGCCATAGCGGGAGGACCGTACAATGAGCAGTTCTTC. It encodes CAIAGGPYNEQFF.

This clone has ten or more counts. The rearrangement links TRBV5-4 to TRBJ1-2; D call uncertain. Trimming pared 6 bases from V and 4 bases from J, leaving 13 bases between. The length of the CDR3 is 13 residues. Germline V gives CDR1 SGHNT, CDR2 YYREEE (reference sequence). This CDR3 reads CASNLGGSYGYTF. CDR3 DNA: TGTGCCAGCAACCTAGGAGGAAGCTATGGCTACACCTTC.

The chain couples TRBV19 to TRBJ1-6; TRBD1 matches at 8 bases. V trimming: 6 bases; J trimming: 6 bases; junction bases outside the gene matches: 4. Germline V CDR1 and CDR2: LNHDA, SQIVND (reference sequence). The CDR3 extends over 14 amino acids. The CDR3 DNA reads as TGTGCCAGTAGGGACAGGGCTATTAATTCACCCCTCCACTTT. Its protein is CASRDRAINSPLHF.

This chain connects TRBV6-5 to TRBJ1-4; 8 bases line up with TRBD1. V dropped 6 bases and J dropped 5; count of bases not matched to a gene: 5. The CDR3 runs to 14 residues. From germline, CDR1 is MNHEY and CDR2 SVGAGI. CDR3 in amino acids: CASRATGGNEKLFF. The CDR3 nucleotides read TGTGCCAGCAGAGCTACAGGGGGGAATGAAAAACTGTTTTTT.

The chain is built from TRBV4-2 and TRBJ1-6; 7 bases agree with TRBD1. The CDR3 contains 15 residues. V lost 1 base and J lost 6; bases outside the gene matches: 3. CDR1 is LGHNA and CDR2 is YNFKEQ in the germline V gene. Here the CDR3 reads CASSQGNRGNSPLHF. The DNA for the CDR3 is TGTGCCAGCAGCCAAGGAAACAGGGGTAATTCACCCCTCCACTTT.

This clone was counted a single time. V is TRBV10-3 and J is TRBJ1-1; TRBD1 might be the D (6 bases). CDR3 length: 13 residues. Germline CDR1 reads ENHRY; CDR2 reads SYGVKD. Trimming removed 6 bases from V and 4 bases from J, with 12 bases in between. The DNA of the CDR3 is TGTGCCATCAGCGCAGGGGTATCCACTGAAGCTTTCTTT. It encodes CAISAGVSTEAFF.

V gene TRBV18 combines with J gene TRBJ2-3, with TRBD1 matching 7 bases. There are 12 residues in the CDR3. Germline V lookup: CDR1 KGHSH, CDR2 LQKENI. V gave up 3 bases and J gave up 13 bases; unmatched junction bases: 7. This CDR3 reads CASSPGTALEYF. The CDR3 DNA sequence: TGTGCCAGCTCACCCGGGACAGCGTTAGAGTATTTT.

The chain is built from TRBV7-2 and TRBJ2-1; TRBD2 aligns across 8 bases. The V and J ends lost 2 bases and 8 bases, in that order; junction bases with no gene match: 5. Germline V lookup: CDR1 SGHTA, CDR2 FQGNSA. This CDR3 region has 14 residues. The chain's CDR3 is CASSLRAGVYEQFF. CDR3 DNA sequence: TGTGCCAGCAGCTTACGAGCGGGGGTTTATGAGCAGTTCTTC.

CDR3 in amino acids: CATNTGYATEAFF. DNA for the CDR3: TGTGCCACAAATACAGGCTATGCCACTGAAGCTTTCTTT. The chain has TRBV15 and TRBJ1-1; D is possibly TRBD1 (5 bases). The CDR3 loop spans 13 amino acids. V lost 9 bases and J lost 4, with 15 bases in between. Germline V gene sequence: CDR1 LNHNV, CDR2 YYDKDF (reference sequence). The complete variable domain, with remaining parts taken from reference TRBV15 and TRBJ1-1, reads DAMVIQNPRYQVTQFGKPVTLSCSQTLNHNVMYWYQQKSSQAPKLLFHYYDKDFNNEADTPDNFQSRRPNTSFCFLDIRSPGLGDTAMYLCATNTGYATEAFFGQGTRLTVV.

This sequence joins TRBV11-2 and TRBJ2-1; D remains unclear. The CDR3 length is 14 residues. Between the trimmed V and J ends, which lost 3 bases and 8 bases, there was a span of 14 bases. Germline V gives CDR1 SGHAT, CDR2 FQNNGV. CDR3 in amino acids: CASSLMGPADEQFF. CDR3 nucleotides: TGTGCCAGCAGCTTGATGGGCCCGGCCGATGAGCAGTTCTTC.

The CDR3 nucleotides are TGTGCCAGCAGCATCTCTAGCGGGACCTACGAGCAGTACTTC. Its translation: CASSISSGTYEQYF. The chain joins TRBV7-2 to TRBJ2-7, with 9 positions matching TRBD2. Losses at the gene ends were 5 bases for V and 2 bases for J; bases not matched to a gene: 4. CDR3 length equals 14 residues. CDR1 is SGHTA, CDR2 FQGNSA, per germline.

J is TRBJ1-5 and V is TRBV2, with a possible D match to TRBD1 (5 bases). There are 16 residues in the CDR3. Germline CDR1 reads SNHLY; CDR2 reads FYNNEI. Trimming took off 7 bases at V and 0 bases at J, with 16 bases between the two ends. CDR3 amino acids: CASMRQHSYSNQPQHF. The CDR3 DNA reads TGTGCCAGCATGAGACAGCACTCTTATAGCAATCAGCCCCAGCATTTT.

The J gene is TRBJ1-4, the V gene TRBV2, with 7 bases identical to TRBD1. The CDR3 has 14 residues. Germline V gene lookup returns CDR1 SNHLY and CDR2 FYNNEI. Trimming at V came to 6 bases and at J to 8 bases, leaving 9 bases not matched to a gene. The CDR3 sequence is CASREQGPAEKLFF. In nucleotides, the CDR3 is TGTGCCAGCAGAGAACAGGGGCCTGCAGAAAAACTGTTTTTT.

CDR3 in amino acids: CAWMWLTGGYTF. The CDR3 bases are TGTGCCTGGATGTGGCTGACGGGGGGCTACACCTTC. The chain uses TRBV30 and TRBJ1-2; D remains unclear. With 4 bases removed from V and 8 bases from J, the gap between germline ends came to 14 bases. The germline V gene encodes CDR1 GTSNPN and CDR2 SVGIG (reference sequence). The CDR3 loop spans 12 amino acids.

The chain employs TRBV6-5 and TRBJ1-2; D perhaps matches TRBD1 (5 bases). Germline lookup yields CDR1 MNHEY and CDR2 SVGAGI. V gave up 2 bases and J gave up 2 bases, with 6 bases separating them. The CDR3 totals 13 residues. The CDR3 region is CASSYKGNYGYTF. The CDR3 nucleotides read TGTGCCAGCAGTTACAAGGGGAACTATGGCTACACCTTC.

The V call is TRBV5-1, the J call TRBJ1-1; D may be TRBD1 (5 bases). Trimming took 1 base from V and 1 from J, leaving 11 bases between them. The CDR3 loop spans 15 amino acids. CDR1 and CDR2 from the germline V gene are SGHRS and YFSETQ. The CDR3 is CASSLYAGRNTEAFF. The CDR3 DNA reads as TGCGCCAGCAGCTTGTACGCGGGACGGAACACTGAAGCTTTCTTT.

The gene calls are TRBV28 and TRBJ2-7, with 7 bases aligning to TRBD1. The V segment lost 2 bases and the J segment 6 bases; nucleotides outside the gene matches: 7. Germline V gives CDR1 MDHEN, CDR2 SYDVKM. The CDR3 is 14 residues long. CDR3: CASSLDRVVGEQYF. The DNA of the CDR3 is TGTGCCAGCAGTTTAGACAGGGTAGTTGGCGAGCAGTACTTC.

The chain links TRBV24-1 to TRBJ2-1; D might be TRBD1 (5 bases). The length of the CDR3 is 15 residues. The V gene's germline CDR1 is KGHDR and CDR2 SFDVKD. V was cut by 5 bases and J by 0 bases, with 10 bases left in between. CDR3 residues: CATSVGQSSYNEQFF. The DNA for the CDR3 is TGTGCCACCAGTGTGGGGCAGAGCTCCTACAATGAGCAGTTCTTC.

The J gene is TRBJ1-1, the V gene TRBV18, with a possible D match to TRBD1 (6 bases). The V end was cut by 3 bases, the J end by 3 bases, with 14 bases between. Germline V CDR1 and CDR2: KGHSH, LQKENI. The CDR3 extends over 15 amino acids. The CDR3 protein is CASSPPRTDYTEAFF. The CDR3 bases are TGTGCCAGCTCACCGCCCCGGACAGACTACACTGAAGCTTTCTTT.

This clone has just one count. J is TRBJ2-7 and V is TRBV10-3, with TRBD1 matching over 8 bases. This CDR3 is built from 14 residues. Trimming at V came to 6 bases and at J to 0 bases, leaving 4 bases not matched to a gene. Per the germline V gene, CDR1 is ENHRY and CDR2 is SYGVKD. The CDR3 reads CAIRGTGLSYEQYF. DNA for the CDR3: TGTGCCATCAGGGGGACAGGCCTCTCCTACGAGCAGTACTTC.

CDR3 sequence reads: CASSRKREVTDTQYF. The DNA of the CDR3 is TGTGCCAGCAGCCGGAAGCGGGAAGTCACAGATACGCAGTATTTT. The chain carries TRBV4-2 and TRBJ2-3, with 7 bases matching TRBD2. Unmatched junction bases numbered 6, after V lost 4 bases and J lost 2 bases. The CDR3 is 15 residues long. Germline V CDR1 and CDR2: LGHNA, YNFKEQ.